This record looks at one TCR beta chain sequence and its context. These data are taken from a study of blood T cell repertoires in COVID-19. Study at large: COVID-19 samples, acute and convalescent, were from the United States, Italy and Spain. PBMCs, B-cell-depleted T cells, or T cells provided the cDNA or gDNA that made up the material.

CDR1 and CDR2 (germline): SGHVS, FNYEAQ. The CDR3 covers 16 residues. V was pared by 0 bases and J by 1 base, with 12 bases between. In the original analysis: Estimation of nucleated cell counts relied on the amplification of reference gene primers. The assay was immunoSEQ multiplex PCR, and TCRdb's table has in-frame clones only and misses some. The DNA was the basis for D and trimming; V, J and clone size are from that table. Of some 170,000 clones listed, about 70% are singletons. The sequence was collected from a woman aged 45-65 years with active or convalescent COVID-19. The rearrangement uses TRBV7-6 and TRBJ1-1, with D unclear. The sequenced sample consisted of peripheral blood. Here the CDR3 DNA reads TGTGCCAGCAGCTTAGCAGGCGAACAGACGAACACTGAAGCTTTCTTT. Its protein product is CASSLAGEQTNTEAFF.